Sequencing of this T cell receptor (beta chain) was carried out in a study of blood T cell repertoires in COVID-19. Whole-study context: Sites across the United States, Italy and Spain contributed samples from acute and convalescent COVID-19.

Unmatched junction bases numbered 9, after V lost 4 bases and J lost 10 bases. The CDR3 has 16 residues. The germline V gene encodes CDR1 MNHEY and CDR2 SMNVEV (reference sequence). Per the authors' pipeline: By means of reference gene primer amplification, nucleated cell counts were estimated. Using immunoSEQ multiplex PCR, the repertoire was profiled, and TCRdb retains in-frame clones only, with some absent. That table is the source of V, J and clone size, and D and trimming were worked out from the DNA. The profile covers 50,000 to 65,000 clones, with approximately 88% appearing a single time and under 4.5% taken by the ten largest.

The TCR comes from a human donor in a cohort sampled during active COVID-19. The specimen sequenced was peripheral blood. The rearrangement joins TRBV27 to TRBJ2-1, with 14 bases lining up with TRBD2. For the CDR3, the DNA is TGTGCCAGCAGTTCGACCGGGACTAGCGGGAGTCAGGAGCAGTTCTTC. This gives the protein CASSSTGTSGSQEQFF.